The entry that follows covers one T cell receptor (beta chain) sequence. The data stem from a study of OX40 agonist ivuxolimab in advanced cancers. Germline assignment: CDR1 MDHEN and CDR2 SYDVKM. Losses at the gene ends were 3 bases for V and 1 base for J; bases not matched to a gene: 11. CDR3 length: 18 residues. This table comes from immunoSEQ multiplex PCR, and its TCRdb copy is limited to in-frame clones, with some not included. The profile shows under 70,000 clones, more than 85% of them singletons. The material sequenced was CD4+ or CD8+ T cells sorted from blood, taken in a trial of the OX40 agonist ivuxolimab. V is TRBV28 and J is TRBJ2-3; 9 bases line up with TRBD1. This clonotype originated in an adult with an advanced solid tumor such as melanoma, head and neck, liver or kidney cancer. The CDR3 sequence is CASSFWGQGGDRTDTQYF. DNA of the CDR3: TGTGCCAGCAGTTTCTGGGGACAGGGTGGGGATCGCACAGATACGCAGTATTTT.